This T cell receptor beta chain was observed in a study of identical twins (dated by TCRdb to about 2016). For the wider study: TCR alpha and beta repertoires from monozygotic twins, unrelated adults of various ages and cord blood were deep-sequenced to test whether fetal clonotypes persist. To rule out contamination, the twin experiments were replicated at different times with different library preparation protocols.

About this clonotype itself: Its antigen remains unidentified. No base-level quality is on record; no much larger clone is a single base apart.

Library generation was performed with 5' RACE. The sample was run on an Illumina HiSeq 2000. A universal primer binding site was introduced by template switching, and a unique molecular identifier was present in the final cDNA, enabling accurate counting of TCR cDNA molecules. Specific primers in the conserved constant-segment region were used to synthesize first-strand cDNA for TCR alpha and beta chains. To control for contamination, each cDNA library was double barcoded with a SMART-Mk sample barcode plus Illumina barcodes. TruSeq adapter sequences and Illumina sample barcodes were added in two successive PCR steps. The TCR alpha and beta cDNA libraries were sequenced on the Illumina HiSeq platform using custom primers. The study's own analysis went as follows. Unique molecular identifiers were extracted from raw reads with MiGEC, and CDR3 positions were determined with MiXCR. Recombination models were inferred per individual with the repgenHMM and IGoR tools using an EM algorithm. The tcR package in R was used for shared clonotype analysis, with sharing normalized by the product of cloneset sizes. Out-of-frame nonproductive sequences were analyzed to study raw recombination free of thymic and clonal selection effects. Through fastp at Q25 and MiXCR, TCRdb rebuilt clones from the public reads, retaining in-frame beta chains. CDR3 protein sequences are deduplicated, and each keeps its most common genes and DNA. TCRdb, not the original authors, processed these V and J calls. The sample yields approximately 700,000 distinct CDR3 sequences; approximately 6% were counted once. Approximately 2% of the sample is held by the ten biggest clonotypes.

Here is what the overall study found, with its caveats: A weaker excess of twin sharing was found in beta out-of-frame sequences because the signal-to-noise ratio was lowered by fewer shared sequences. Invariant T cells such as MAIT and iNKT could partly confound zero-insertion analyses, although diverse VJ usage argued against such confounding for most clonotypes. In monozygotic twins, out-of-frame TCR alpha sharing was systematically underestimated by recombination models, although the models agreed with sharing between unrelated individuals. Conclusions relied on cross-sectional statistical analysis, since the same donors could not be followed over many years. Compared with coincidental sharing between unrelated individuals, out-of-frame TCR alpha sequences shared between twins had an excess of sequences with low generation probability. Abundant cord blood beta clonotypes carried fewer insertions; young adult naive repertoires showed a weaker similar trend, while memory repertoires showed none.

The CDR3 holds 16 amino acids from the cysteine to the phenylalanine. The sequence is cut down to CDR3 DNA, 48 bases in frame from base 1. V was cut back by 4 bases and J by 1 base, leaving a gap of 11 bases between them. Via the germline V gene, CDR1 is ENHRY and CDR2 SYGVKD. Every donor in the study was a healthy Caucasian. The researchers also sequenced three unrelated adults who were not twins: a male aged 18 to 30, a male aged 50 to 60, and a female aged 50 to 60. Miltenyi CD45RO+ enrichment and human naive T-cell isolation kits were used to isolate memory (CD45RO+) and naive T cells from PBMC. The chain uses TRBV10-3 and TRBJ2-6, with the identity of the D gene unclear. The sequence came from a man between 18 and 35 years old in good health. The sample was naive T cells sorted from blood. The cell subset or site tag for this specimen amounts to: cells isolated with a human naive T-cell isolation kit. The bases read TGTGCCATCAGTGCAGTGGGTCCGTCTGGGGCCAACGTCCTGACTTTC. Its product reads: CAISAVGPSGANVLTF.